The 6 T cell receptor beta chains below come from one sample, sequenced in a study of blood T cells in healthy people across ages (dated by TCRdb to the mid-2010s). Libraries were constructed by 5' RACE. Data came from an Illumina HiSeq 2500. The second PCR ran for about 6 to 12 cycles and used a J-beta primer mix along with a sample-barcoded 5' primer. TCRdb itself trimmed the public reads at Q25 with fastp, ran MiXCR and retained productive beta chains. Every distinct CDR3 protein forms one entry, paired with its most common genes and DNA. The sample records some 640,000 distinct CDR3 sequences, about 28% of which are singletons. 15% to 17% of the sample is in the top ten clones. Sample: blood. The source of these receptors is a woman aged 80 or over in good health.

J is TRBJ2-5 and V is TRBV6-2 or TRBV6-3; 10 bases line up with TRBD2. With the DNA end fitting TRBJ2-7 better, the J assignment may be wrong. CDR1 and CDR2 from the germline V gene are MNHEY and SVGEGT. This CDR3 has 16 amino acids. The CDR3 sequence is CASSKPTSGLSYEQYF. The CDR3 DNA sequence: TGTGCCAGCAGTAAACCGACTAGCGGGTTATCCTACGAGCAGTACTTC.

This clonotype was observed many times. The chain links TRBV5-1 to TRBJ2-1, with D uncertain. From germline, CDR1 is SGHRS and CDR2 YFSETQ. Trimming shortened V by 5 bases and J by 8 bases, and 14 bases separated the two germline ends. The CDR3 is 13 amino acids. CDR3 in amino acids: CASRSALHYEQFF. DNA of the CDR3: TGCGCCAGCAGATCGGCCCTACATTATGAGCAGTTCTTC.

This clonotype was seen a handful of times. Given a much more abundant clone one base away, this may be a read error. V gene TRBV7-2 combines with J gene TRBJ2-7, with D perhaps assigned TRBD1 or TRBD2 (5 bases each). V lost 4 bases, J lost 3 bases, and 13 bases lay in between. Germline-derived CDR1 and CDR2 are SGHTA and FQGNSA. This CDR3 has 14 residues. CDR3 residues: CASSCSTDYYEQYF. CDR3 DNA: TGTGCCAGCAGCTGCTCGACAGACTACTACGAGCAGTACTTC.

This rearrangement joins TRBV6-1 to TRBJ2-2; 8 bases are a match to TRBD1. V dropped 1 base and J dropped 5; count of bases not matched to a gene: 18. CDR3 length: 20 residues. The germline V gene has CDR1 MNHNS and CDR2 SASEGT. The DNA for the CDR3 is TGTGCCAGCAGTGAAGTCGTATTGGGGGCAGGGGGCATCGGAACCGGGGAGCTGTTTTTT. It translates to CASSEVVLGAGGIGTGELFF.

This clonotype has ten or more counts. The CDR3 nucleotides read TGTGCCAGCAGTGGCAACAGGGGGCGGAATTCACCCCTCCACTTT. Translated: CASSGNRGRNSPLHF. This chain links TRBV6-1 with TRBJ1-6, with 9 bases matching TRBD1. Germline V gene sequence: CDR1 MNHNS, CDR2 SASEGT. The CDR3 is made up of 15 amino acids. V lost 4 bases and J lost 7; bases outside the gene matches: 5.

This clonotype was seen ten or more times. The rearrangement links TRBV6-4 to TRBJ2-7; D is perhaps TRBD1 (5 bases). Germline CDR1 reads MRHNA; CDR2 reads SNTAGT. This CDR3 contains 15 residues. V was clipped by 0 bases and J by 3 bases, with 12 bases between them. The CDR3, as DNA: TGTGCCAGCAGTGACTCGAGATCAGGGCGCTACGAGCAGTACTTC. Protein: CASSDSRSGRYEQYF.